One sample yielded the 19 T cell receptor beta chains listed below, sequenced in a study of cytomegalovirus exposure and HLA in healthy donors. Data came from immunoSEQ multiplex PCR; TCRdb stores just in-frame clones and leaves some out. The table records some 140,000 clones, about 88% of them present only once. The sample taken for sequencing was PBMCs. These receptors all come from a woman between 18 and 30 years old in good health and CMV-seropositive.

V is TRBV28 and J is TRBJ1-6; no clear D gene. V was cut by 2 bases and J by 9 bases, with 11 bases left in between. The germline V gene encodes CDR1 MDHEN and CDR2 SYDVKM. The CDR3 is 14 residues long. The CDR3 here is CASSLESRASPLHF. CDR3 nucleotide sequence: TGTGCCAGCAGTTTAGAATCGAGGGCTTCACCCCTCCACTTT.

The gene calls are TRBV15 and TRBJ1-5; TRBD1 is a possible D gene (6 bases). The ends were cut back, 3 bases at V and 5 bases at J, with 20 bases in the middle. This CDR3 has 17 residues. CDR1 LNHNV and CDR2 YYDKDF come from the germline V gene (reference sequence). The CDR3 protein is CATSRLRSGAGDQPQHF. Here the CDR3 DNA reads TGTGCCACCAGCAGGCTAAGGTCAGGGGCAGGGGATCAGCCCCAGCATTTT.

This sequence joins TRBV5-1 and TRBJ2-7, with TRBD1 matching over 10 bases. V gave up 0 bases and J gave up 7 bases; unmatched junction bases: 4. Germline V lookup: CDR1 SGHRS, CDR2 YFSETQ. The CDR3 length is 14 residues. The CDR3 sequence is CASSLGQGAREQYF. CDR3 DNA sequence: TGCGCCAGCAGCTTGGGACAGGGGGCAAGGGAGCAGTACTTC.

V and J are TRBV7-6 and TRBJ2-5; D is undetermined. Between the trimmed V and J ends, which lost 5 bases and 1 base, there was a span of 14 bases. The CDR3 is made up of 15 amino acids. CDR1 is SGHVS and CDR2 is FNYEAQ in the germline V gene. The CDR3 region is CASSKEADLQETQYF. CDR3 DNA sequence: TGTGCCAGCAGCAAAGAGGCAGATCTCCAAGAGACCCAGTACTTC.

The gene calls are TRBV25-1 and TRBJ2-3; D perhaps matches TRBD2 (7 bases). V dropped 3 bases and J dropped 2 bases, with 12 bases sitting between them. Germline CDR1 is MGHDK and CDR2 is SYGVNS. This CDR3 has 15 residues. CDR3 residues: CASSERGGATDTQYF. The CDR3 DNA is TGTGCCAGCAGTGAGAGGGGGGGGGCCACAGATACGCAGTATTTT.

The gene calls are TRBV7-2 and TRBJ2-1; 8 nucleotides align to TRBD2. Germline CDR1 reads SGHTA; CDR2 reads FQGNSA. The ends lost 1 base at V and 6 bases at J; junction bases unmatched: 5. This CDR3 spans 15 amino acids. The CDR3 nucleotides read TGTGCCAGCAGCTTAGGTGGGACTAGGTTCAATGAGCAGTTCTTC. This translates into CASSLGGTRFNEQFF.

This chain joins TRBV2 and TRBJ1-1; D remains ambiguous. CDR1 SNHLY and CDR2 FYNNEI come from the germline V gene. The V end was cut by 8 bases, the J end by 5 bases, with 18 bases between. The CDR3 is 14 amino acids. The CDR3 sequence is CASEGTGIGTEAFF. Written as DNA, the CDR3 is TGTGCCAGCGAGGGAACCGGGATTGGGACTGAAGCTTTCTTT.

The table lists this clone with a few counts. V gene TRBV7-2 combines with J gene TRBJ2-1; D perhaps matches TRBD2 (6 bases). V was trimmed by 1 base and J by 4 bases, leaving 11 bases between them. CDR1 and CDR2 (germline): SGHTA, FQGNSA. This CDR3 is built from 15 residues. The chain's CDR3 is CASSLGRGNYNEQFF. The CDR3 nucleotides read TGTGCCAGCAGCTTAGGGCGGGGCAATTACAATGAGCAGTTCTTC.

The chain links TRBV4-2 to TRBJ2-7, with D possibly TRBD2 on 6 matching bases. The CDR3 contains 14 residues. V was clipped by 0 bases and J by 6 bases, with 12 bases between them. Germline V gene sequence: CDR1 LGHNA, CDR2 YNFKEQ. CDR3 coding DNA: TGTGCCAGCAGCCAAGAGCTCGGAGGGGCCGAGCAGTACTTC. Translated, it gives CASSQELGGAEQYF.

The chain combines TRBV6-5 with TRBJ1-4; TRBD1 might be the D (6 bases). CDR3 length: 15 residues. CDR1 is MNHEY and CDR2 is SVGAGI in the germline V gene. Trimming left V 2 bases short and J 8 bases short, with 15 bases between. CDR3 DNA: TGTGCCAGCAGTTACGGACAGCTACAATCCGAAAAACTGTTTTTT. Translated: CASSYGQLQSEKLFF.

The rearrangement uses TRBV30 and TRBJ1-2; D gene uncertain. Germline V gene lookup returns CDR1 GTSNPN and CDR2 SVGIG (reference sequence). V lost 5 bases to trimming and J lost 1 base, with 17 bases between them. The CDR3 is made up of 15 amino acids. This chain's CDR3 is CAWRSPFQSNYGYTF. CDR3 coding DNA: TGTGCCTGGCGTAGCCCTTTCCAGAGTAACTATGGCTACACCTTC. The full variable domain, with the rest looked up from reference TRBV30 and TRBJ1-2, is SQTIHQWPATLVQPVGSPLSLECTVEGTSNPNLYWYRQAAGRGLQLLFYSVGIGQISSEVPQNLSASRPQDRQFILSSKKLLLSDSGFYLCAWRSPFQSNYGYTFGSGTRLTVV.

The chain recombines TRBV9 with TRBJ2-3; D remains ambiguous. V was cut by 1 base and J by 0 bases, with 9 bases left in between. The germline CDR1 and CDR2 sequences are SGDLS and YYNGEE. CDR3 length equals 15 residues. CDR3 protein: CASSVPVSSTDTQYF. CDR3 in DNA: TGTGCCAGCAGCGTACCAGTTTCTAGCACAGATACGCAGTATTTT.

In the case of this clone: Distinct nucleotide sequences in the sample also encode this CDR3. The rearrangement uses TRBV19 and TRBJ1-2; D uncertain. CDR1 is LNHDA, CDR2 SQIVND, per germline (reference sequence). Trimming stripped 3 bases from V and 8 bases from J, with 10 bases between. The CDR3 contains 12 residues. CDR3 sequence: CASSIGGLGYTF. The CDR3 DNA reads as TGTGCCAGTAGTATTGGCGGGCTCGGCTACACCTTC.

The chain joins TRBV6-1 to TRBJ1-2, with 7 bases identical to TRBD1. This CDR3 has 15 residues. Germline V gene lookup returns CDR1 MNHNS and CDR2 SASEGT. V trimming: 6 bases; J trimming: 3 bases; junction bases outside the gene matches: 10. CDR3 sequence reads: CASSRTGAGDYGYTF. The CDR3 coding sequence is TGTGCCAGCAGCCGCACAGGGGCAGGAGACTATGGCTACACCTTC.

This clone was observed a single time. The chain has TRBV4-1 and TRBJ2-3, with 8 bases aligning to TRBD2. Germline loops: CDR1 MGHRA, CDR2 YSYEKL. Germline trimming cut 4 bases from V and 3 bases from J; bases unmatched to any gene: 9. The CDR3 covers 16 residues. As DNA, the CDR3 is TGCGCCAGCAGCCTTAGCTTAGCGGGACGGACAGATACGCAGTATTTT. It translates to CASSLSLAGRTDTQYF.

The chain is built from TRBV5-5 and TRBJ1-2, with TRBD1 as a possible D gene (6 bases). CDR1 and CDR2 (germline): SGHKS, YYEKEE (reference sequence). CDR3 length equals 13 residues. V was pared by 4 bases and J by 4 bases, with 11 bases between. The CDR3, as DNA: TGTGCCAGCAGCCTACAGGGTGGCTATGGCTACACCTTC. It yields the protein CASSLQGGYGYTF.

The chain couples TRBV5-4 to TRBJ2-1, with D hard to call. Between the trimmed V and J ends, which lost 7 bases and 6 bases, there was a span of 14 bases. Germline CDR1 and CDR2: SGHNT and YYREEE (reference sequence). The CDR3 spans 13 residues. This CDR3 reads CASWSSPSNEQFF. The CDR3 DNA reads as TGTGCCAGCTGGAGTAGTCCATCCAATGAGCAGTTCTTC.

The count of this clone is one. The chain recombines TRBV5-4 with TRBJ2-3; no clear D. The CDR3 is 14 residues long. Germline V gives CDR1 SGHNT, CDR2 YYREEE (reference sequence). Deletions cut 0 bases from V and 0 bases from J, with 5 bases between. The CDR3 DNA is TGTGCCAGCAGCTTGGGTCGGAGCACAGATACGCAGTATTTT. Its translation: CASSLGRSTDTQYF.

CDR3 residues: CASSLLPGTGGDYGYTF. The CDR3 DNA follows: TGTGCCAGCTCACTTCTCCCCGGGACAGGGGGCGACTATGGCTACACCTTC. The chain links TRBV18 to TRBJ1-2, with 12 bases aligning to TRBD1. In germline, CDR1 is KGHSH, CDR2 LQKENI. The CDR3 loop spans 17 amino acids. Unmatched junction bases numbered 9, after V lost 4 bases and J lost 3 bases.